The 20 T cell receptor beta chains listed next were all sequenced from one sample in a study of T cells in Graves' hyperthyroidism and ophthalmopathy. RNA transcripts were the template for amplifying TCR beta CDR3 regions. Primed by the HTBI set, a first-round RT-PCR was run on the TCR CDR3. TCRdb re-called the multiplex PCR reads with MiXCR, one entry per CDR3 protein. The table records fewer than 850,000 distinct CDR3 sequences, roughly a sixth of them present only once. The sequencing input was blood. The receptors shown here come from a man in his forties or fifties with Graves' hyperthyroidism.

This clonotype has a count of ten or more. The rearrangement joins TRBV12-3 or TRBV12-4 to TRBJ1-5; TRBD1 aligns across 8 bases. With 6 bases clipped from V and 4 bases from J, the junction kept 8 bases outside the gene matches. The CDR3 spans 15 residues. The CDR3 bases are TGTGCCAGCAGCAACGACAGGGGAAGAAATCAGCCCCAGCATTTT. It specifies CASSNDRGRNQPQHF.

This clonotype was observed at least ten times. V gene TRBV28 combines with J gene TRBJ2-6; 7 bases align to TRBD1. The J segment lost 2 bases and the V segment lost 4 bases, leaving 5 bases of the junction unmatched. This CDR3 spans 16 amino acids. Germline lookup yields CDR1 MDHEN and CDR2 SYDVKM. CDR3 protein: CASSWDSLAGANVLTF. The DNA for the CDR3 is TGTGCCAGCAGTTGGGACAGTTTAGCTGGGGCCAACGTCCTGACTTTC. Full variable domain (outside the CDR3, taken from reference TRBV28 and TRBJ2-6): DVKVTQSSRYLVKRTGEKVFLECVQDMDHENMFWYRQDPGLGLRLIYFSYDVKMKEKGDIPEGYSVSREKKERFSLILESASTNQTSMYLCASSWDSLAGANVLTFGAGSRLTVL.

This clonotype has at least ten counts. This rearrangement joins TRBV30 to TRBJ2-7, with D perhaps being TRBD1 or TRBD2 (5 bases each). The V gene lost 3 bases and the J gene lost 3 bases, with 15 bases spanning the gap. CDR1 and CDR2 (germline): GTSNPN, SVGIG (reference sequence). The CDR3 is 14 residues long. The CDR3 bases are TGTGCCTGGAGGAGGGGATCCAGCTTCTACGAGCAGTACTTC. Encoded protein: CAWRRGSSFYEQYF.

This clonotype was observed at least ten times. The genes are TRBV20-1 and TRBJ2-1, with 7 positions matching TRBD2. V gave up 5 bases and J gave up 1 base; unmatched junction bases: 11. Looked up from germline, CDR1 is DFQATT and CDR2 is SNEGSKA (reference sequence). The CDR3 covers 16 residues. CDR3 amino acids: CSAYFLRGESYNEQFF. CDR3 DNA sequence: TGCAGTGCTTACTTCCTTCGGGGGGAGTCCTACAATGAGCAGTTCTTC.

This clonotype was picked up a small number of times. This chain connects TRBV24-1 to TRBJ2-1, with TRBD2 identical over 13 bases. The CDR3 totals 16 residues. From germline, CDR1 is KGHDR and CDR2 SFDVKD. Trimming removed 4 bases from V and 8 bases from J; junction bases left unmatched: 7. The CDR3 sequence is CATSDWTSGRGHEQFF. DNA for the CDR3: TGTGCCACCAGTGACTGGACTAGCGGGAGAGGGCATGAGCAGTTCTTC.

In its sample, this clonotype was seen a few times. V gene TRBV12-3 or TRBV12-4 combines with J gene TRBJ1-4; 10 bases agree with TRBD1. This CDR3 region has 14 residues. V lost 6 bases, J lost 6 bases, and 4 bases stayed unmatched. The CDR3 DNA is TGTGCCAGCAGATCCGGGACAGGGGATGAAAAACTGTTTTTT. Protein sequence: CASRSGTGDEKLFF.

This clonotype was seen only a few times. The chain joins TRBV30 to TRBJ2-7; 9 bases map to TRBD2. The V gene's germline CDR1 is GTSNPN and CDR2 SVGIG (reference sequence). V was pared by 0 bases and J by 4 bases, with 13 bases of the junction left unmatched. This CDR3 spans 17 amino acids. The CDR3 DNA reads TGTGCCTGGAGTGTACTGAAGCGGGAGGACGGATTATACGAGCAGTACTTC. Translating gives CAWSVLKREDGLYEQYF. Supplemented by reference TRBV30 and TRBJ2-7, the full variable domain reads SQTIHQWPATLVQPVGSPLSLECTVEGTSNPNLYWYRQAAGRGLQLLFYSVGIGQISSEVPQNLSASRPQDRQFILSSKKLLLSDSGFYLCAWSVLKREDGLYEQYFGPGTRLTVT.

This clonotype has ten or more counts. This rearrangement joins TRBV6-1 to TRBJ2-7, with 8 bases that match TRBD2. The CDR3 is 14 residues long. V trimming: 5 bases; J trimming: 0 bases; junction bases outside the gene matches: 3. CDR1 and CDR2 (germline): MNHNS, SASEGT. CDR3 bases: TGTGCCAGCAGTAGTAGCGGGGCCTCCTACGAGCAGTACTTC. Amino acid sequence: CASSSSGASYEQYF.

The J gene is TRBJ2-3, the V gene TRBV20-1; a weak D match, TRBD2 (6 bases). Germline V gene lookup returns CDR1 DFQATT and CDR2 SNEGSKA (reference sequence). The V end was cut by 0 bases, the J end by 0 bases, with 10 bases between. The CDR3 has 15 amino acids. The CDR3, as DNA: TGCAGTGCTAGAGATGCTAGCGAGAGCACAGATACGCAGTATTTT. This gives the protein CSARDASESTDTQYF.

The J gene is TRBJ1-1, the V gene TRBV25-1; D gene uncertain. Germline V lookup: CDR1 MGHDK, CDR2 SYGVNS. The CDR3 runs 19 residues. The V and J ends lost 1 base and 1 base respectively, with 22 bases between them. DNA of the CDR3: TGTGCCAGCAGTGAATCCTCTACTCTCACTATCGCTTGGAACACTGAAGCTTTCTTT. This translates into CASSESSTLTIAWNTEAFF.

The chain combines TRBV20-1 with TRBJ2-3; 8 bases are shared with TRBD2. This CDR3 has 18 residues. Trimming removed 0 bases from V and 0 bases from J; junction bases left unmatched: 11. The germline V gene has CDR1 DFQATT and CDR2 SNEGSKA (reference sequence). The CDR3 protein is CSARDQTGGIYSTDTQYF. As DNA, the CDR3 is TGCAGTGCTAGAGATCAGACGGGAGGGATCTATAGCACAGATACGCAGTATTTT.

The table lists this clonotype with many counts. J is TRBJ2-3 and V is TRBV7-9; D is ambiguous. The V end lost 6 bases, the J end lost 0 bases, and 10 bases lay between the germline ends. CDR3 length equals 14 residues. The germline gives CDR1 SEHNR, CDR2 FQNEAQ (reference sequence). In DNA form, the CDR3 reads TGTGCCAGCAGGTCCGGTGGGAGCACAGATACGCAGTATTTT. Translation gives CASRSGGSTDTQYF.

This clonotype has a count of ten or more. The V call is TRBV28, the J call TRBJ2-5; D ambiguous. The CDR3 runs 14 residues. The V end was cut by 2 bases, the J end by 5 bases, with 12 bases between. The germline V gene encodes CDR1 MDHEN and CDR2 SYDVKM. CDR3 DNA sequence: TGTGCCAGCAGTTTAACTGGGTCTACTGAGACCCAGTACTTC. Translation gives CASSLTGSTETQYF.

Only a few counts were recorded for this clonotype. CDR3 nucleotides: TGTGCCTGGAGAAGACTAGCGGGAGTCCACGAGCAGTACTTC. Translation: CAWRRLAGVHEQYF. The J gene is TRBJ2-7, the V gene TRBV30, with 12 bases that match TRBD2. Germline V gene lookup returns CDR1 GTSNPN and CDR2 SVGIG (reference sequence). V was clipped by 3 bases and J by 5 bases; unmatched bases: 5. The CDR3 consists of 14 residues.

This chain links TRBV7-9 with TRBJ2-3; a weak D match, TRBD2 (6 bases). CDR3 length equals 15 residues. V was cut by 2 bases and J by 1 base, with 10 bases left in between. Germline V CDR1 and CDR2: SEHNR, FQNEAQ (reference sequence). This chain's CDR3 is CASSLPGSGTDTQYF. The CDR3, as DNA: TGTGCCAGCAGCTTACCCGGGAGTGGCACAGATACGCAGTATTTT.

Points on this clonotype: This clone may be a read error of a much larger clone one base away. The chain carries TRBV28 and TRBJ2-7, with TRBD2 identical over 8 bases. The length of the CDR3 is 14 residues. J lost 2 bases, V lost 8 bases, and 8 bases had no gene match. CDR1 and CDR2 from the germline V gene are MDHEN and SYDVKM. CDR3 amino acids: CASDNREGTYEQYF. CDR3 DNA: TGTGCCAGCGATAATCGGGAGGGCACCTACGAGCAGTACTTC.

In this sample, this clonotype turned up many times. The chain couples TRBV28 to TRBJ2-7; the match to TRBD2 covers 9 bases. V lost 6 bases to trimming and J lost 2 bases; unmatched junction nucleotides: 8. The germline V gene encodes CDR1 MDHEN and CDR2 SYDVKM. There are 15 residues in the CDR3. The CDR3 loop is CASSDRLAATYEQYF. The CDR3 coding sequence is TGTGCCAGCAGCGATAGACTAGCGGCTACCTACGAGCAGTACTTC.

This clonotype has at least ten counts. V gene TRBV20-1 combines with J gene TRBJ2-7, with TRBD2 identical over 10 bases. This CDR3 is built from 14 residues. Per the germline V gene, CDR1 is DFQATT and CDR2 is SNEGSKA (reference sequence). Losses at the gene ends were 0 bases for V and 4 bases for J; bases not matched to a gene: 3. The CDR3 DNA sequence: TGCAGTGCTAGAGAGGCTAGCGGGAGTTACGAGCAGTACTTC. Residues: CSAREASGSYEQYF.

In this sample, this clonotype turned up many times. The chain combines TRBV9 with TRBJ1-2; no clear D. Germline V gives CDR1 SGDLS, CDR2 YYNGEE. Trimming removed 0 bases at V and 3 bases at J, with 15 bases between. The CDR3 sequence is 16 residues long. The chain's CDR3 is CASSVAPSSAYYGYTF. The CDR3 DNA reads as TGTGCCAGCAGCGTAGCCCCAAGTAGCGCATACTATGGCTACACCTTC.

This clonotype occurred many times. The chain links TRBV12-5 to TRBJ2-1; 13 nucleotides match TRBD2. Losses at the gene ends were 5 bases for V and 4 bases for J; bases not matched to a gene: 5. The CDR3 covers 16 residues. The germline V gene has CDR1 LGHNT and CDR2 FRNRAP. CDR3 DNA sequence: TGTGCTAGTGGTCTGGGGACTAGCGGGGTTTACAATGAGCAGTTCTTC. This sequence encodes CASGLGTSGVYNEQFF.